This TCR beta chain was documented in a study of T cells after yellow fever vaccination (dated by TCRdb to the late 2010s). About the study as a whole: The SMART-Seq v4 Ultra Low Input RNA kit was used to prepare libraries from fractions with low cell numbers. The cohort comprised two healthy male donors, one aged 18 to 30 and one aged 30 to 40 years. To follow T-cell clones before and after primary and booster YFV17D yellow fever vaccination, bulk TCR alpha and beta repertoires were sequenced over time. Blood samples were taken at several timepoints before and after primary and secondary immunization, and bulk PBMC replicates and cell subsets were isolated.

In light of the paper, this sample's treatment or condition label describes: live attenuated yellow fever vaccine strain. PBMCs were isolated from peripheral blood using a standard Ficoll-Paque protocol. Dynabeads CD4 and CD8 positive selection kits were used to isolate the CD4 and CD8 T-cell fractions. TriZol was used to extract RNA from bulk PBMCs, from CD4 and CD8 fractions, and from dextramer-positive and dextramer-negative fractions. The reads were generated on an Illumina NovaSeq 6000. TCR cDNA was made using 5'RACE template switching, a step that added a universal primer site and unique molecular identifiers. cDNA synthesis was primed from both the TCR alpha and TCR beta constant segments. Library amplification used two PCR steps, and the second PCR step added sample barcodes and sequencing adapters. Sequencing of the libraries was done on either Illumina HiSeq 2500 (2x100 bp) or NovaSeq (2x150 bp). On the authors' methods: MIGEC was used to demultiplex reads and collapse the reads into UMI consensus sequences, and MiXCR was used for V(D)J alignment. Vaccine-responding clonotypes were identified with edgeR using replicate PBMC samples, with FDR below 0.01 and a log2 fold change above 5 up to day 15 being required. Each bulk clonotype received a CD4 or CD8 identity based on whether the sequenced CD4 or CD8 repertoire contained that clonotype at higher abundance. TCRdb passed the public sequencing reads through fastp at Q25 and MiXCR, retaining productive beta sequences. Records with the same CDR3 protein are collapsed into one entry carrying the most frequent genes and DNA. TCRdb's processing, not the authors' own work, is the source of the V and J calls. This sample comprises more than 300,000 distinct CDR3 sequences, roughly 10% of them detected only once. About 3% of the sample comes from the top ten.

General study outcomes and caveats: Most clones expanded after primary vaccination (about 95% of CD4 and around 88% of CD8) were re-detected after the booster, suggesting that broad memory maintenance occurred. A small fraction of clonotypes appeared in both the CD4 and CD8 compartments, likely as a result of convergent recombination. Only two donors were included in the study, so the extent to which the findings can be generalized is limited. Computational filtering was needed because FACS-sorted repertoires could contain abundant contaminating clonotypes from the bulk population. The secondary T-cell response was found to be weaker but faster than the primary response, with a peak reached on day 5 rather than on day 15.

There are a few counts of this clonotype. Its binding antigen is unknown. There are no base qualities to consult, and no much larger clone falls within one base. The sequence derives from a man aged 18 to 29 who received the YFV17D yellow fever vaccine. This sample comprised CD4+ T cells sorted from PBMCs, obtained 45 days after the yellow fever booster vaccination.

The nucleotide sequence reads as follows: TGTGCCAGCAGTTCCTCGAGCGGGGACTCCTACAATGAGCAGTTCTTC. It translates as CASSSSSGDSYNEQFF. The chain employs TRBV7-2 and TRBJ2-1, with TRBD2 identical over 7 junction bases. At the junction V is shortened by 6 bases and J by 0 bases; bases outside the gene matches: 8. Inclusive of the bounding cysteine and phenylalanine, the CDR3 is 16 residues long. The sequence is cut down to CDR3 DNA, 48 bases in frame from base 1. The germline V gene supplies CDR1 SGHTA and CDR2 FQGNSA.